The sequence of this T cell receptor beta chain was determined in a study of shared clonotypes between healthy human individuals. Study results and caveats: Tissue TCR repertoires likely differ from these blood-only repertoires.

The donors were adults (healthy and HIV-negative) with no recent acute infections or vaccinations. Germline values: CDR1 LNHNV, CDR2 YYDKDF (reference sequence). The junction had 4 bases not matched to a gene; V was cut back by 3 bases and J by 17 bases. The CDR3 has 12 amino acids. Note on this clone: The antigen is undetermined.

Generated by immunoSEQ multiplex PCR, the TCRdb table keeps only in-frame clones and is missing some. The sample consists of 2 million to 2.5 million clones, 95% of them appearing once. The TCR was taken from a man aged 18 to 29 in good health. The chain links TRBV15 to TRBJ1-6; TRBD1 agrees at 10 bases. Sequenced material: naive CD4+ T cells sorted from blood. The subset was: CD45RA+ positively selected. CDR3 sequence reads: CATSRGQGYFHF. In DNA, the CDR3 is TGTGCCACCAGCAGGGGACAGGGGTATTTCCACTTT.